This paragraph covers one T cell receptor (beta chain) sequence. Its antigen is unidentified. This CDR3 is built from 14 residues. V was cut by 5 bases and J by 4 bases, with 15 bases left in between. CDR1 and CDR2 (germline): LNHDA, SQIVND (reference sequence). Reverse transcription of all isolated RNA meant that expressed TCRB transcripts were sequenced. Libraries were prepared by immunoSEQ multiplex PCR; TCRdb keeps only in-frame clonotypes and omits some of them. The profile covers hundreds of thousands of clones, with 11% to 15% appearing a single time and nearly 0.04% taken by the ten largest. The data were obtained in a study of beta chain features in type 1 diabetes. Regarding the study as a whole: Since sequencing was performed on cDNA, cells with high TCR expression could be over-represented. Moderate yet significant TCRB CDR3 shortening was seen in Type 1 diabetes patients in all four CD4+ subsets.

There was one heparinised blood draw per donor, averaging roughly 110 mL. Based on CD45RO/CCR7/CD25/CD127/CD95/CD27, CD4+ regulatory, stem cell-like memory, naive and central memory cells were sorted. The receptor was derived from a young man with type 1 diabetes. The sample taken for sequencing was naive CD4+ T cells from blood. The V call is TRBV19, the J call TRBJ2-7; weak D call: TRBD2 (6 bases). The CDR3 nucleotides are TGTGCCAGTAGTTCCGGGGGAGTTCCTTACGAGCAGTACTTC. Its protein is CASSSGGVPYEQYF.